The 28 T cell receptor beta chains below all came from one sample that was sequenced in a study of T-cell memory formation after mild COVID-19. TCRdb re-called the 5' RACE reads through MiXCR, storing one row per CDR3 protein. The table shows more than 450,000 distinct CDR3 sequences, with more than 15% occurring only once. Sequencing input: PBMCs or a T cell subset sorted from them (not recorded which). The receptor set was obtained from an adult woman who had mild COVID-19 (a few samples of this study predate the infection). Cell type and time point are not known.

This clonotype was recorded a few times. This chain uses TRBV9 with TRBJ2-7; possible D gene TRBD2, 6 bases. The V end lost 5 bases, the J end lost 5 bases, and 11 bases lay between the germline ends. From germline, CDR1 is SGDLS and CDR2 YYNGEE. CDR3 length: 12 residues. The CDR3 region is CASRGDSNEQYF. For the CDR3, the DNA is TGTGCCAGCAGGGGGGACTCGAACGAGCAGTACTTC. Full variable domain (remainder filled in from reference TRBV9 and TRBJ2-7): DSGVTQTPKHLITATGQRVTLRCSPRSGDLSVYWYQQSLDQGLQFLIQYYNGEERAKGNILERFSAQQFPDLHSELNLSSLELGDSALYFCASRGDSNEQYFGPGTRLTVT.

V and J are TRBV29-1 and TRBJ2-7; D call uncertain. The germline V and J ends were trimmed by 0 bases and 3 bases, with 9 bases remaining between them. The CDR3 consists of 13 residues. Germline V gene data show CDR1 as SQVTM and CDR2 as ANQGSEA. CDR3: CSVEENSHYEQYF. The CDR3 DNA follows: TGCAGCGTTGAAGAAAACAGCCACTACGAGCAGTACTTC.

The V call is TRBV24-1, the J call TRBJ2-2; D gene unclear. Germline CDR1 KGHDR, CDR2 SFDVKD. There are 15 residues in the CDR3. V shed 4 bases and J shed 6 bases, with 14 bases lying between them. The CDR3 nucleotides are TGTGCCACCAGTGACCCTAATGTGCGCGCCGGGGAGCTGTTTTTT. It codes for CATSDPNVRAGELFF.

This clonotype was recorded at least ten times. The chain uses TRBV5-1 and TRBJ2-5, with D possibly TRBD2 on 6 matching bases. Trimming removed 0 bases from V and 2 bases from J, with 8 bases in between. CDR1 is SGHRS, CDR2 YFSETQ, per germline. The CDR3 totals 14 residues. CDR3 protein: CASSLVEGQETQYF. The CDR3 coding sequence is TGCGCCAGCAGCTTGGTGGAGGGACAAGAGACCCAGTACTTC.

The J gene is TRBJ2-1, the V gene TRBV7-9; 12 positions agree with TRBD2. Per the germline V gene, CDR1 is SEHNR and CDR2 is FQNEAQ (reference sequence). The V and J ends lost 4 bases and 8 bases, in that order; junction bases with no gene match: 6. This CDR3 spans 15 amino acids. CDR3 protein: CASSSGLAGRDEQFF. CDR3 in DNA: TGTGCCAGCAGCTCCGGACTAGCGGGAAGAGATGAGCAGTTCTTC.

This chain connects TRBV6-5 to TRBJ1-6, with D tentatively TRBD1 (6 bases). V was shortened by 7 bases and J by 7 bases, with 17 bases between the two germline ends. Looked up from germline, CDR1 is MNHEY and CDR2 is SVGAGI. The CDR3 has 15 amino acids. In nucleotides, the CDR3 is TGTGCCAGCACCTACTTTGGAAGGGGGAATTCACCCCTCCACTTT. Translated, it gives CASTYFGRGNSPLHF.

Only a few counts were recorded for this clonotype. The junction differs from germline at one of its ends, possibly a read error. The chain employs TRBV2 and TRBJ2-7, with D perhaps TRBD1 (6 bases). The CDR3 has 16 residues. Germline-derived CDR1 and CDR2 are SNHLY and FYNNEI. The CDR3 is CASREERTAENYEQYF. The CDR3 DNA reads TGTGCCAGCAGAGAAGAAAGGACAGCTGAGAACTACGAGCAGTACTTC. Full variable domain (rest looked up from reference TRBV2 and TRBJ2-7): EPEVTQTPSHQVTQMGQEVILRCVPISNHLYFYWYRQILGQKVEFLVSFYNNEISEKSEIFDDQFSVERPDGSNFTLKIRSTKLEDSAMYFCASREERTAENYEQYFGPGTRLTVT.

This clonotype was observed a few times. V and J are TRBV5-1 and TRBJ1-1; TRBD1 agrees at 9 bases. Trimming at V came to 1 base and at J to 4 bases, leaving 5 bases not matched to a gene. The CDR3 runs to 15 residues. Germline V gene lookup returns CDR1 SGHRS and CDR2 YFSETQ. CDR3 DNA: TGCGCCAGCAGCTTGAGTGGGACAGGGCTCACTGAAGCTTTCTTT. It translates to CASSLSGTGLTEAFF.

This chain joins TRBV7-3 and TRBJ2-3; either TRBD1 or TRBD2 may supply D (6 bases each). Trimming pared 5 bases from V and 4 bases from J, leaving 16 bases between. Germline V gene data show CDR1 as SGHTA and CDR2 as FQGTGA. The CDR3 is 15 residues long. CDR3 in DNA: TGTGCCAGCAGCCCCTCACCCGGGGGCGCAGATACGCAGTATTTT. The encoded protein is CASSPSPGGADTQYF.

V is TRBV7-9 and J is TRBJ2-7; TRBD1 aligns across 10 bases. V was pared by 3 bases and J by 7 bases, with 6 bases of the junction left unmatched. Germline CDR1 and CDR2: SEHNR and FQNEAQ (reference sequence). CDR3 length: 14 amino acids. The DNA of the CDR3 is TGTGCCAGCAGCTTGACAGGGGGCTTTCGAGAGCAGTACTTC. Its protein product is CASSLTGGFREQYF.

This chain links TRBV3-1 with TRBJ1-1, with 7 bases matching TRBD1. The CDR3 is 14 amino acids. After removal of 1 base from V and 7 bases from J, the junction contained 6 bases not matched to a gene. Germline V gene lookup returns CDR1 LGHDT and CDR2 YNNKEL (reference sequence). CDR3: CASSQGLGTVEAFF. CDR3 DNA: TGTGCCAGCAGCCAAGGCCTCGGGACAGTTGAAGCTTTCTTT.

The rearrangement links TRBV24-1 to TRBJ2-1; tentative D call: TRBD1 (5 bases). V was clipped by 7 bases and J by 7 bases, with 7 bases between them. Germline V gene lookup returns CDR1 KGHDR and CDR2 SFDVKD. The CDR3 is 11 residues long. In nucleotides, the CDR3 is TGTGCCACCAGAGGGGCTAATGAGCAGTTCTTC. It yields the protein CATRGANEQFF.

This clonotype was seen a few times. The gene calls are TRBV6-5 and TRBJ2-2; 7 nucleotides agree with TRBD1. CDR3 length: 14 residues. With V trimmed by 5 bases and J by 1 base, 1 base remained unmatched. The germline V gene has CDR1 MNHEY and CDR2 SVGAGI. The CDR3 here is CASSGDRNTGELFF. The CDR3 nucleotides are TGTGCCAGCAGTGGGGACAGGAACACCGGGGAGCTGTTTTTT.

This clonotype was counted a few times. The chain employs TRBV11-2 and TRBJ2-1, with a tentative D call TRBD2 (6 bases). Germline V gene lookup returns CDR1 SGHAT and CDR2 FQNNGV. V was cut by 4 bases and J by 9 bases, with 16 bases left in between. CDR3 length equals 14 residues. The CDR3 sequence is CASSWGGGISEQFF. CDR3 nucleotides: TGTGCCAGCAGCTGGGGTGGGGGGATCAGTGAGCAGTTCTTC.

This clonotype was found many times. The V call is TRBV6-2 or TRBV6-3, the J call TRBJ2-7, with 7 nucleotides matching TRBD1. CDR1 MNHEY and CDR2 SVGEGT come from the germline V gene. V lost 6 bases and J lost 0; bases outside the gene matches: 2. The CDR3 has 13 residues. DNA of the CDR3: TGTGCCAGCAGACAGGGGAGCTCCTACGAGCAGTACTTC. Protein: CASRQGSSYEQYF.

The V and J genes are TRBV24-1 and TRBJ2-7, with D possibly called TRBD1 or TRBD2 (5 bases each). CDR3 length: 12 amino acids. CDR1 KGHDR and CDR2 SFDVKD come from the germline V gene. The ends were cut back, 8 bases at V and 8 bases at J, with 15 bases in the middle. The chain's CDR3 is CATMGPSEKQYF. CDR3 DNA: TGTGCCACCATGGGACCCTCGGAGAAGCAGTACTTC.

This clonotype was recorded a few times. J is TRBJ1-6 and V is TRBV7-2, with TRBD1 identical over 9 bases. The length of the CDR3 is 15 residues. From germline, CDR1 is SGHTA and CDR2 FQGNSA. V gave up 4 bases and J gave up 6 bases; unmatched junction bases: 4. CDR3 nucleotide sequence: TGTGCCAGCAGCTACCCGGGACAGGGTAATTCACCCCTCCACTTT. Its translation is CASSYPGQGNSPLHF.

This clonotype came up a few times. The V and J genes are TRBV27 and TRBJ2-5, with D uncertain. Germline-derived CDR1 and CDR2 are MNHEY and SMNVEV (reference sequence). The germline V and J ends were trimmed by 0 bases and 4 bases, with 9 bases remaining between them. This CDR3 region has 14 residues. The CDR3 DNA reads TGTGCCAGCAGTTTATCTGGATTACTAGAGACCCAGTACTTC. It specifies CASSLSGLLETQYF.

Only a few counts were recorded for this clonotype. This sequence joins TRBV7-2 and TRBJ2-7, with 7 bases fitting TRBD2. Losses at the gene ends were 2 bases for V and 4 bases for J; bases not matched to a gene: 5. Germline V lookup: CDR1 SGHTA, CDR2 FQGNSA. This CDR3 region has 14 residues. CDR3 bases: TGTGCCAGCAGCTTAAGACGGGAGGCATACGAGCAGTACTTC. Amino acids: CASSLRREAYEQYF.

The chain couples TRBV3-1 to TRBJ1-6; 7 bases are shared with TRBD1. This CDR3 is built from 13 residues. The trim removed 4 bases at V and 14 bases at J, leaving 8 bases unmatched. The germline V gene has CDR1 LGHDT and CDR2 YNNKEL (reference sequence). The CDR3 DNA is TGTGCCAGCAGCCGGGACAGAATAACTACCCTCCACTTT. Encoded protein: CASSRDRITTLHF.

The table lists this clonotype with a few counts. The chain links TRBV29-1 to TRBJ2-2; D call uncertain. The germline V gene has CDR1 SQVTM and CDR2 ANQGSEA. The V and J ends lost 0 bases and 8 bases respectively, with 10 bases between them. The CDR3 is 13 amino acids. CDR3 DNA: TGCAGCGTTGAAGATACGCCCTCGGGGGAGCTGTTTTTT. This gives the protein CSVEDTPSGELFF.

The chain carries TRBV25-1 and TRBJ2-1, with D possibly being TRBD2 (6 bases). Trimming cost V 5 bases and J 4 bases, with 18 bases left between them. The CDR3 consists of 16 residues. CDR1 is MGHDK, CDR2 SYGVNS, per germline. CDR3 sequence (DNA): TGTGCCAGCAGTTCCTTGGGGGGAGCTGGGTACAATGAGCAGTTCTTC. Translation: CASSSLGGAGYNEQFF.

This chain uses TRBV7-9 with TRBJ2-3, with D possibly being TRBD2 (5 bases). Germline values: CDR1 SEHNR, CDR2 FQNEAQ (reference sequence). The CDR3 sequence is 14 residues long. Trimming took 7 bases from V and 0 from J, leaving 11 bases between them. CDR3 nucleotides: TGTGCCAGCAAGGAGGCGAGCAGCACAGATACGCAGTATTTT. It encodes CASKEASSTDTQYF.

This clonotype was seen repeatedly, ten times or more. The rearrangement links TRBV7-9 to TRBJ2-5; D is possibly TRBD1 or TRBD2 (5 bases each). V lost 0 bases, J lost 1 base, and 9 bases lay in between. Germline CDR1 and CDR2: SEHNR and FQNEAQ (reference sequence). The CDR3 is 15 residues long. CDR3 DNA: TGTGCCAGCAGCTTAGCGGGGACGGTCCAAGAGACCCAGTACTTC. Its translation is CASSLAGTVQETQYF.

The CDR3 loop reads CASSHRDLPEAFF. Written as DNA, the CDR3 is TGTGCCAGCAGCCACAGGGATCTCCCTGAAGCTTTCTTT. The chain is built from TRBV5-8 and TRBJ1-1, with TRBD1 as a possible D gene (6 bases). CDR1 SGHTS and CDR2 YDEGEE come from the germline V gene. The CDR3 runs to 13 residues. V was pared by 4 bases and J by 6 bases, with 13 bases between.

The chain employs TRBV6-5 and TRBJ2-5, with 13 bases matching TRBD2. The CDR3 is made up of 17 amino acids. Per the germline V gene, CDR1 is MNHEY and CDR2 is SVGAGI. With V trimmed by 6 bases and J by 3 bases, 10 bases remained unmatched. The DNA for the CDR3 is TGTGCCAGCAGCGACTTCCGAGGGACTAGCGGGGAAGAGACCCAGTACTTC. The encoded protein is CASSDFRGTSGEETQYF.

The chain couples TRBV3-1 to TRBJ2-6; weak D call: TRBD1 (6 bases). Germline-derived CDR1 and CDR2 are LGHDT and YNNKEL (reference sequence). This CDR3 comprises 16 residues. Trimming removed 1 base at V and 0 bases at J, with 7 bases between. CDR3 nucleotide sequence: TGTGCCAGCAGCCAAGGGGGGCTCTCTGGGGCCAACGTCCTGACTTTC. Its translation is CASSQGGLSGANVLTF. Using reference TRBV3-1 and TRBJ2-6 for the parts outside the CDR3, the full variable domain is DTAVSQTPKYLVTQMGNDKSIKCEQNLGHDTMYWYKQDSKKFLKIMFSYNNKELIINETVPNRFSPKSPDKAHLNLHINSLELGDSAVYFCASSQGGLSGANVLTFGAGSRLTVL.

This clonotype has only a few counts. The CDR3 spells CASSSVPNTGELFF. CDR3 nucleotide sequence: TGTGCCAGCAGTAGCGTCCCGAACACCGGGGAGCTGTTTTTT. The rearrangement joins TRBV6-5 to TRBJ2-2; D gene uncertain. Germline-derived CDR1 and CDR2 are MNHEY and SVGAGI. V was shortened by 5 bases and J by 0 bases, with 7 bases between the two germline ends. The CDR3 runs to 14 residues.